The T cell receptor (beta chain) under discussion was sequenced for a study of T cell repertoires in cytomegalovirus infection. Study details: CMV infection together with matching HLA type was indicated by public TCR beta signatures. Study results and limitations: Clonotypes of TCR beta that were HLA-C-restricted and CMV-specific dominated the ex vivo response.

MiXCR, run by TCRdb on the reads, gives a single entry per CDR3 protein. Of approximately 500,000 distinct CDR3 sequences listed, about 11% are singletons. This clonotype was found many times. Its antigen is currently unknown. Germline CDR1 and CDR2: SGHAT and FQDESV (reference sequence). The V and J ends lost 1 base and 10 bases respectively, with 7 bases between them. The CDR3 sequence is 11 residues long. Sequences were obtained from PBMCs. The chain links TRBV11-1 to TRBJ1-1; D gene uncertain. The receptor was derived from a human donor in good health (CMV status not recorded). Some clones in this sample may be carry-over from other donors' samples. The CDR3 region has the DNA TGTGCCAGCAGCTTAGGGTCGGGAGCTTTCTTT. Protein: CASSLGSGAFF.